Below, 14 T cell receptor beta chains from the same sample are listed, as sequenced in a study of blood T cell repertoires in COVID-19 (dated by TCRdb to about 2020). Library method: the immunoSEQ multiplex PCR assay. The clones in this table, taken by TCRdb from immuneACCESS, are in-frame only. Not every clone is retained; where verified, under half of the shortfall comes from an unresolved V gene, and the cause of the rest is unknown. The sample data list some 120,000 clones, and approximately 90% of these were observed just once. Less than 2% of the sample comes from the top ten. The source material was peripheral blood. All receptors come from a human donor with active COVID-19. The donor label of this sample is uncertain.

The chain recombines TRBV11-2 with TRBJ1-2; 11 positions match TRBD1. CDR1 is SGHAT, CDR2 FQNNGV, per germline. The CDR3 consists of 16 residues. After removal of 4 bases from V and 4 bases from J, the junction contained 8 bases not matched to a gene. DNA of the CDR3: TGTGCCAGCAGCTACAAGGGACAGGGGGTTGGCTATGGCTACACCTTC. It yields the protein CASSYKGQGVGYGYTF.

This chain connects TRBV19 to TRBJ1-5; D is uncertain. The CDR3 has 14 residues. Germline CDR1 and CDR2: LNHDA and SQIVND (reference sequence). The V end was cut by 3 bases, the J end by 1 base, with 7 bases between. The CDR3 loop is CASSMPGSNQPQHF. The DNA for the CDR3 is TGTGCCAGTAGTATGCCGGGGAGCAATCAGCCCCAGCATTTT. Complete variable domain (other parts from reference TRBV19 and TRBJ1-5): DGGITQSPKYLFRKEGQNVTLSCEQNLNHDAMYWYRQDPGQGLRLIYYSQIVNDFQKGDIAEGYSVSREKKESFPLTVTSAQKNPTAFYLCASSMPGSNQPQHFGDGTRLSIL.

The chain couples TRBV7-3 to TRBJ1-2; the D is unclear. Per the germline V gene, CDR1 is SGHTA and CDR2 is FQGTGA. The CDR3 totals 13 residues. V lost 6 bases to trimming and J lost 5 bases, with 13 bases between them. CDR3 residues: CASRGYGDYGYTF. The CDR3 DNA follows: TGTGCCAGCAGGGGGTACGGGGATTATGGCTACACCTTC. Full variable domain (missing parts from reference TRBV7-3 and TRBJ1-2): GAGVSQTPSNKVTEKGKYVELRCDPISGHTALYWYRQSLGQGPEFLIYFQGTGAADDSGLPNDRFFAVRPEGSVSTLKIQRTERGDSAVYLCASRGYGDYGYTFGSGTRLTVV.

For this clone: The junction does not match germline at one end; this may be a read error. The chain joins TRBV29-1 to TRBJ2-2, with 10 positions matching TRBD2. The CDR3 contains 17 residues. CDR1 is SQVTM and CDR2 is ANQGSEA in the germline V gene. DNA for the CDR3: TGCAGCGTGGAAGAGGTAGCGGGGGGCTCTAACACCGGGGAGCTGTTTTTT. Amino acid sequence: CSVEEVAGGSNTGELFF.

The chain uses TRBV23-1 and TRBJ2-3; D is possibly TRBD2 (5 bases). TRBV23-1 is designated an ORF whose function remains uncertain. V shed 7 bases and J shed 5 bases, with 10 bases lying between them. The CDR3 contains 12 residues. In DNA form, the CDR3 reads TGCGCCAGCAAGAGGGTCTTAGATACGCAGTATTTT. It codes for CASKRVLDTQYF.

The chain employs TRBV6-2 or TRBV6-3 and TRBJ2-1; a weak D match, TRBD1 (6 bases). Trimming left V 5 bases short and J 0 bases short, with 11 bases between. The CDR3 length is 15 residues. In germline, CDR1 is MNHEY, CDR2 SVGEGT. CDR3 sequence reads: CASSPGDNSYNEQFF. The CDR3 DNA is TGTGCCAGCAGTCCCGGGGACAACTCCTACAATGAGCAGTTCTTC.

As to this clone: The junction shows a germline mismatch at one end, possibly a read error. The genes are TRBV29-1 and TRBJ2-2; D is possibly TRBD1 (6 bases). Germline-derived CDR1 and CDR2 are SQVTM and ANQGSEA. The CDR3 is made up of 15 amino acids. CDR3 region: CSVEPTGRNAGELFF. CDR3 nucleotides: TGCAGCGTTGAACCCACAGGGCGGAACGCCGGGGAGCTGTTTTTT.

The chain is built from TRBV4-1 and TRBJ2-7; D may be TRBD2 (5 bases). CDR3 length: 13 amino acids. Germline-derived CDR1 and CDR2 are MGHRA and YSYEKL. The V end was cut by 2 bases, the J end by 5 bases, with 10 bases between. The CDR3: CASSQRGLDEQYF. CDR3 nucleotides: TGCGCCAGCAGCCAAAGAGGGTTGGACGAGCAGTACTTC.

The V and J genes are TRBV7-8 and TRBJ2-5; D is possibly TRBD2 (6 bases). Deletions cut 4 bases from V and 5 bases from J, with 20 bases between. The CDR3 contains 16 residues. Germline V gene sequence: CDR1 SGHVS, CDR2 FQNEAQ. The CDR3 nucleotides read TGTGCCAGCAGCTCTTCTCGGCTAGCGAGAAGGGAGACCCAGTACTTC. It specifies CASSSSRLARRETQYF.

V is TRBV5-1 and J is TRBJ2-3; TRBD2 aligns across 9 bases. This CDR3 is 18 amino acids long. V was pared by 4 bases and J by 7 bases, with 19 bases of the junction left unmatched. CDR1 and CDR2 from the germline V gene are SGHRS and YFSETQ. The chain's CDR3 is CASSLTIAGARGMHTQYF. The DNA for the CDR3 is TGCGCCAGCAGCCTCACTATAGCGGGGGCCCGGGGTATGCATACGCAGTATTTT.

This chain links TRBV15 with TRBJ2-3; TRBD2 aligns across 9 bases. Per the germline V gene, CDR1 is LNHNV and CDR2 is YYDKDF (reference sequence). V lost 1 base and J lost 2; bases outside the gene matches: 7. The CDR3 extends over 17 amino acids. CDR3 in amino acids: CATSRVIAGGTTDTQYF. CDR3 DNA: TGTGCCACCAGCAGAGTTATCGCGGGGGGGACCACAGATACGCAGTATTTT.

This chain uses TRBV5-1 with TRBJ2-3; weak D call: TRBD2 (7 bases). CDR1 and CDR2 from the germline V gene are SGHRS and YFSETQ. CDR3 length: 17 residues. V lost 1 base and J lost 1, with 16 bases in between. DNA of the CDR3: TGCGCCAGCAGCTTGTACGTCGGGGGGACACGCACAGATACGCAGTATTTT. It specifies CASSLYVGGTRTDTQYF.

The chain carries TRBV4-1 and TRBJ2-1; the D gene is possibly TRBD2 (6 bases). Looked up from germline, CDR1 is MGHRA and CDR2 is YSYEKL. Deletions cut 1 base from V and 4 bases from J, with 17 bases between. The CDR3 length is 17 residues. CDR3 amino acids: CASSQGRRGSVYNEQFF. CDR3 sequence (DNA): TGCGCCAGCAGCCAAGGGCGGCGGGGCTCGGTTTACAATGAGCAGTTCTTC.

V gene TRBV19 combines with J gene TRBJ2-1; tentatively, D is TRBD2 (6 bases). The CDR3 contains 16 residues. Germline CDR1 and CDR2: LNHDA and SQIVND (reference sequence). The V gene lost 5 bases and the J gene lost 9 bases, with 23 bases spanning the gap. The CDR3 is CASSLRLDSGSGEQFF. In DNA form, the CDR3 reads TGTGCCAGTAGTCTGCGACTAGATTCTGGTTCAGGTGAGCAGTTCTTC.